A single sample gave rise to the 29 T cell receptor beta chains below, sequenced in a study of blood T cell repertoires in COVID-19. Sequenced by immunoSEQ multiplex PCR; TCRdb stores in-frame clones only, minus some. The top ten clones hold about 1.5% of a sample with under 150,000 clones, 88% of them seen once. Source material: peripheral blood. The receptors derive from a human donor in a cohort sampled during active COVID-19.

The CDR3 here is CASSYIAGQETQYF. In DNA, the CDR3 is TGCGCCAGCAGCTACATAGCGGGACAAGAGACCCAGTACTTC. J is TRBJ2-5 and V is TRBV5-1; TRBD2 matches 8 bases. CDR1 is SGHRS and CDR2 is YFSETQ in the germline V gene. J was trimmed by 2 bases and V by 3 bases; bases with no gene match: 3. The CDR3 runs 14 residues. Complete variable domain (other parts from reference TRBV5-1 and TRBJ2-5): KAGVTQTPRYLIKTRGQQVTLSCSPISGHRSVSWYQQTPGQGLQFLFEYFSETQRNKGNFPGRFSGRQFSNSRSEMNVSTLELGDSALYLCASSYIAGQETQYFGPGTRLLVL.

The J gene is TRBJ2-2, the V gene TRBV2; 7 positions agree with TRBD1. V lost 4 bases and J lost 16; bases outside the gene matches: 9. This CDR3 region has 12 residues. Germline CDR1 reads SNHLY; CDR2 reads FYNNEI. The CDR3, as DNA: TGTGCCAGCAGTGTGGGGACAGAGAGTCAGTTTTTT. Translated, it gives CASSVGTESQFF.

The CDR3 spells CASRRTQGYEQYF. CDR3 in DNA: TGTGCCAGCAGGCGAACTCAGGGCTACGAGCAGTACTTC. This chain links TRBV7-9 with TRBJ2-7; D is perhaps TRBD1 (5 bases). Germline assignment: CDR1 SEHNR and CDR2 FQNEAQ (reference sequence). Trimming removed 6 bases from V and 3 bases from J, with 12 bases in between. This CDR3 has 13 residues.

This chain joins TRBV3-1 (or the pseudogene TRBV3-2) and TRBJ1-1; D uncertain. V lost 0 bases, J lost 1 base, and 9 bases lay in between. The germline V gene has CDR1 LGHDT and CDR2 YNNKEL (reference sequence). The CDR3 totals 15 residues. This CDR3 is CASSQDPGWNTEAFF. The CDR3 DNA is TGTGCCAGCAGCCAAGATCCGGGGTGGAACACTGAAGCTTTCTTT.

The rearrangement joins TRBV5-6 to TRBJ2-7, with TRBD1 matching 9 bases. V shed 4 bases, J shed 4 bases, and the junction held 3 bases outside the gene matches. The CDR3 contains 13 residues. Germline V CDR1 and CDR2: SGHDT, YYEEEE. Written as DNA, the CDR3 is TGTGCCAGCAGCCAGGACAGGGGTTACGAGCAGTACTTC. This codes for CASSQDRGYEQYF.

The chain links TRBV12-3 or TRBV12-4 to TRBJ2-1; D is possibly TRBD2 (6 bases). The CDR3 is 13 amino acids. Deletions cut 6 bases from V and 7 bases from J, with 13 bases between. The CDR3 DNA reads TGTGCCAGCAGGGCCGGGACTTTAAATGAGCAGTTCTTC. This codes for CASRAGTLNEQFF.

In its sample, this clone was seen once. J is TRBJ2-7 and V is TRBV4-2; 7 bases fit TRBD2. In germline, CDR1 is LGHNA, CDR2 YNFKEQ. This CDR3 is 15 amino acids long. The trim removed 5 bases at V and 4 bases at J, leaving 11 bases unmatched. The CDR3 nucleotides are TGTGCCAGCAGCTACGAGGCGGGAGCTATATACGAGCAGTACTTC. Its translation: CASSYEAGAIYEQYF.

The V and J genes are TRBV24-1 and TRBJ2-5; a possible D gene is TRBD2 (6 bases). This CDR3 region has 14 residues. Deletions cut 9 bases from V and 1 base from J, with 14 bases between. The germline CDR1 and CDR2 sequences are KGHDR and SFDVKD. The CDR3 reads CATSLAGSQETQYF. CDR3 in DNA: TGTGCCACCTCCCTCGCCGGGAGCCAAGAGACCCAGTACTTC.

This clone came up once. The DNA of the CDR3 is TGCGCCAGCAGTCTTACTAGCGGGATAGGCGGGGAGCTGTTTTTT. The encoded protein is CASSLTSGIGGELFF. The chain couples TRBV10-1 to TRBJ2-2; 10 bases are shared with TRBD2. Germline loops: CDR1 WNHNN, CDR2 SYGVQD (reference sequence). V trimming: 5 bases; J trimming: 7 bases; junction bases outside the gene matches: 7. CDR3 size: 15 residues.

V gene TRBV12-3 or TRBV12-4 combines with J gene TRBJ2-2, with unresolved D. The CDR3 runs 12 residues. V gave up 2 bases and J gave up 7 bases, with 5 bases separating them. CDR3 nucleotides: TGTGCCAGCAGTTTACCCTACGGGGAGCTGTTTTTT. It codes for CASSLPYGELFF.

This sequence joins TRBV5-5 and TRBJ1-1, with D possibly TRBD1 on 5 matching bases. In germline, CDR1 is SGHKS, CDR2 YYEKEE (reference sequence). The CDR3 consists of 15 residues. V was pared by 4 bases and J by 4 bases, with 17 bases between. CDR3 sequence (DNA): TGTGCCAGCAGCCAACAATTATTGGGGGGCACTGAAGCTTTCTTT. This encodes CASSQQLLGGTEAFF.

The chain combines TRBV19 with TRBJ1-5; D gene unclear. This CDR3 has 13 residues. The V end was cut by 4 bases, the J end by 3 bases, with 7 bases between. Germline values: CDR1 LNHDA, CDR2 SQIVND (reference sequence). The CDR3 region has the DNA TGTGCCAGTAGTAAATCTCCCAATCAGCCCCAGCATTTT. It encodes CASSKSPNQPQHF. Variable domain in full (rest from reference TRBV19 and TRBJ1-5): DGGITQSPKYLFRKEGQNVTLSCEQNLNHDAMYWYRQDPGQGLRLIYYSQIVNDFQKGDIAEGYSVSREKKESFPLTVTSAQKNPTAFYLCASSKSPNQPQHFGDGTRLSIL.

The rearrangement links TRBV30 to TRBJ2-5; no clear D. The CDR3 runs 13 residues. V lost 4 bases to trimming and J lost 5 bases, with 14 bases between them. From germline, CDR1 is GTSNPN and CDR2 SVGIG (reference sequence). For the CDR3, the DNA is TGTGCCTGGAATAGTGGTCCCTGGGAGACCCAGTACTTC. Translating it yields CAWNSGPWETQYF. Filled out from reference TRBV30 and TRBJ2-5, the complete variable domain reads SQTIHQWPATLVQPVGSPLSLECTVEGTSNPNLYWYRQAAGRGLQLLFYSVGIGQISSEVPQNLSASRPQDRQFILSSKKLLLSDSGFYLCAWNSGPWETQYFGPGTRLLVL.

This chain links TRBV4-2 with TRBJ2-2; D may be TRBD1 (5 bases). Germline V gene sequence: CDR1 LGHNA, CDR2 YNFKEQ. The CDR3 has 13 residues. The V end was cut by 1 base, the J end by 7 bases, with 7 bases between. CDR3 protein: CASSQARVGELFF. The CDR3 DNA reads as TGTGCCAGCAGCCAAGCCAGGGTCGGGGAGCTGTTTTTT.

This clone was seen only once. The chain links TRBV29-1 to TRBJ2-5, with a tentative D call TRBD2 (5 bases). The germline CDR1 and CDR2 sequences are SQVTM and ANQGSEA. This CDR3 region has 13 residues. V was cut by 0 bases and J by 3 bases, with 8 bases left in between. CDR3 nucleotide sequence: TGCAGCGTTGAAGATCGGGGTGAAGAGACCCAGTACTTC. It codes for CSVEDRGEETQYF.

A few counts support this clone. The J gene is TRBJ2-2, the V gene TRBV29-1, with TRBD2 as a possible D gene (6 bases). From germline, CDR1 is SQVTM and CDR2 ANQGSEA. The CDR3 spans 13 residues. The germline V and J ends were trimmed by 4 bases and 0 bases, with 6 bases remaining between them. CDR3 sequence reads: CSVGLANTGELFF. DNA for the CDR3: TGCAGCGTTGGACTAGCGAACACCGGGGAGCTGTTTTTT.

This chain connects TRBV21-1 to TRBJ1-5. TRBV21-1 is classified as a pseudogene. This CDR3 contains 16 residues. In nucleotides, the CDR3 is TGTGCCAGCAGCAAAGTCCCGGGGTATCCAAATCAGCCCCAGCATTTT. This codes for CASSKVPGYPNQPQHF.

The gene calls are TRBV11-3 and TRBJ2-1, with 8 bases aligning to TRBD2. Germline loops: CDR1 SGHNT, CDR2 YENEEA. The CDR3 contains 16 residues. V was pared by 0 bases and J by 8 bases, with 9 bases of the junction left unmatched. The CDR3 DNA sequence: TGTGCCAGCAGCTTAGACGGTCCTGCGGGGGGCGATGAGCAGTTCTTC. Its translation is CASSLDGPAGGDEQFF. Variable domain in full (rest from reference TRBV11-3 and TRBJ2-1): EAGVVQSPRYKIIEKKQPVAFWCNPISGHNTLYWYLQNLGQGPELLIRYENEEAVDDSQLPKDRFSAERLKGVDSTLKIQPAELGDSAVYLCASSLDGPAGGDEQFFGPGTRLTVL.

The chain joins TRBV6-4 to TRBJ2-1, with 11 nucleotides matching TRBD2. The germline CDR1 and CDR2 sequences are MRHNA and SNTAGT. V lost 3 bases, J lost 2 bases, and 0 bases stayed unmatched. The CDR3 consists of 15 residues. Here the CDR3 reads CASSETSGTYNEQFF. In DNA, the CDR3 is TGTGCCAGCAGTGAGACTAGCGGGACCTACAATGAGCAGTTCTTC.

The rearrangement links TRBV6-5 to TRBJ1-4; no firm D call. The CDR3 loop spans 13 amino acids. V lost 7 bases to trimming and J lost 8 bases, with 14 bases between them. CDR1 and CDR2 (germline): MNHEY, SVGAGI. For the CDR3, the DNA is TGTGCCAGCAACTCCAGAGCGGGGGAAAAACTGTTTTTT. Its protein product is CASNSRAGEKLFF.

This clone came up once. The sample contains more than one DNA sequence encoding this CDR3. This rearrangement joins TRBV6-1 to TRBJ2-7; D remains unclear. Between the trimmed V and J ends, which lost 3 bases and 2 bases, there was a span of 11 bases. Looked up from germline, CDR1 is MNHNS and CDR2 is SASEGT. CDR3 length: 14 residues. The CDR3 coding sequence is TGTGCCAGCAGTGAGGCGCAGGCAGCCTACGAGCAGTACTTC. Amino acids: CASSEAQAAYEQYF.

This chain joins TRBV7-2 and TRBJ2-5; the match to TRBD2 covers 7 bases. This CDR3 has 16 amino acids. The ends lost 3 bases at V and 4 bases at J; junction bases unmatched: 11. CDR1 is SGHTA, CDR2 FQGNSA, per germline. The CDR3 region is CASSFFGGVGGETQYF. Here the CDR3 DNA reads TGTGCCAGCAGCTTTTTTGGGGGGGTCGGGGGAGAGACCCAGTACTTC.

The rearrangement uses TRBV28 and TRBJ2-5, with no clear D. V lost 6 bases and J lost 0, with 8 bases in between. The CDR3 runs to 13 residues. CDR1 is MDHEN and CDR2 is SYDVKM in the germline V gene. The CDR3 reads CASRARNQETQYF. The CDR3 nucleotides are TGTGCCAGCAGGGCCAGAAACCAAGAGACCCAGTACTTC.

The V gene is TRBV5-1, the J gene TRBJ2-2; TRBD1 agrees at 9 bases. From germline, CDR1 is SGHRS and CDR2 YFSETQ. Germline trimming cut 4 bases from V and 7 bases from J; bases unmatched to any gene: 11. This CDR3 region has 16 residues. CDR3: CASSPRRTGADGELFF. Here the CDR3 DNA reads TGCGCCAGCAGCCCAAGGAGGACAGGGGCAGACGGGGAGCTGTTTTTT.

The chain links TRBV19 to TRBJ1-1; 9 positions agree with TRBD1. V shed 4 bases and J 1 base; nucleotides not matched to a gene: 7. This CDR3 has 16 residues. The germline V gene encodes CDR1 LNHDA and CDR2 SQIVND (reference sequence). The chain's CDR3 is CASSTLPGQGNTEAFF. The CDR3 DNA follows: TGTGCCAGTAGTACCCTACCGGGACAGGGGAACACTGAAGCTTTCTTT.

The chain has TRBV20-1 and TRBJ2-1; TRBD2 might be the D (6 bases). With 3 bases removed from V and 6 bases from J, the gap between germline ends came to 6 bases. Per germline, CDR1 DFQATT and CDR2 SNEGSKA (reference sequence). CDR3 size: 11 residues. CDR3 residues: CSASGGNEQFF. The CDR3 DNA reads TGCAGTGCTAGCGGGGGCAATGAGCAGTTCTTC.

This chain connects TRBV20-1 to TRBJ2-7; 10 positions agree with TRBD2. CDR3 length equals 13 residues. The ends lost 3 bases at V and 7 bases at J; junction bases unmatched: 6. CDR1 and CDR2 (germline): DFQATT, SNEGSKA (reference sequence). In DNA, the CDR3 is TGCAGTGCTAGTGGGCTAGCGGGGGTGGAGCAGTACTTC. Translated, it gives CSASGLAGVEQYF.

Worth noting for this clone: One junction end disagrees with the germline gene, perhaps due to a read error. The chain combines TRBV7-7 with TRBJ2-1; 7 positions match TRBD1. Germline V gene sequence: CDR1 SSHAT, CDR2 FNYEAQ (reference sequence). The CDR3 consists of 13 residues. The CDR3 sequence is CASSPGQQGEQFF. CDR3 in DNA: TGTGCTAGCAGCCCCGGGCAACAGGGGGAGCAGTTCTTC.

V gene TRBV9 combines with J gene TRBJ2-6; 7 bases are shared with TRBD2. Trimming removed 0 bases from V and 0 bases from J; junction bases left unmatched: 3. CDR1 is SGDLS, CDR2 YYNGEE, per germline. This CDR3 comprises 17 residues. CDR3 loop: CASSVGPGGSGANVLTF. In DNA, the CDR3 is TGTGCCAGCAGCGTAGGTCCGGGGGGCTCTGGGGCCAACGTCCTGACTTTC.